This TCR beta chain was obtained from a study of T cells in Graves' hyperthyroidism and ophthalmopathy. Study at large: Before any treatment, at initial diagnosis, peripheral blood was collected.

Whole-study findings and limits: The model forecast ophthalmopathy, anticipating it by a median 6.5 months before onset.

This CDR3 contains 18 residues. V gave up 0 bases and J gave up 0 bases, with 18 bases separating them. Germline V gene data show CDR1 as SGHTS and CDR2 as YDEGEE. When ophthalmopathy did not progress within 18 months, Graves' hyperthyroidism was considered stable. Worth noting for this clonotype: Its cognate antigen is unknown.

What was amplified from RNA transcripts were TCR beta CDR3 regions. The TCR CDR3 was amplified in a first-round RT-PCR using the HTBI primer set. Each CDR3 protein is one row after TCRdb ran MiXCR on the multiplex PCR reads. Of about 340,000 distinct CDR3 sequences listed, around a sixth are singletons. The sample was blood. The receptor was derived from a woman between 50 and 59 years old with Graves' hyperthyroidism. The genes are TRBV5-8 and TRBJ1-1; D call uncertain. The CDR3 nucleotides read TGTGCCAGCAGCTTGGCCGAGGTCCGGTTTTATATGAACACTGAAGCTTTCTTT. Encoded protein: CASSLAEVRFYMNTEAFF.